These 24 T cell receptor beta chains were sequenced from one sample in a study of blood T cell repertoires in COVID-19. Only in-frame clones appear in the TCRdb table, and some are missing; sequencing was by immunoSEQ multiplex PCR. The sample carries 100,000 to 150,000 clones, over 60% recorded once. Source material: peripheral blood. These receptors all stem from a middle-aged man with active or convalescent COVID-19.

In this sample, this clone turned up a few times. The chain couples TRBV6-2 or TRBV6-3 to TRBJ1-6; 9 bases agree with TRBD1. Germline V gives CDR1 MNHEY, CDR2 SVGEGT. V gave up 6 bases and J gave up 9 bases; unmatched junction bases: 9. The CDR3 spans 15 residues. CDR3: CASSRTGVGPSPLHF. The CDR3 DNA follows: TGTGCCAGCAGCCGGACAGGGGTCGGGCCTTCACCCCTCCACTTT.

This chain connects TRBV7-3 to TRBJ1-1; D not resolved. In germline, CDR1 is SGHTA, CDR2 FQGTGA. The CDR3 has 13 residues. V was cut by 5 bases and J by 5 bases, with 12 bases left in between. CDR3 region: CASSPGPGTEAFF. CDR3 coding DNA: TGTGCCAGCAGCCCGGGCCCGGGAACTGAAGCTTTCTTT.

The chain links TRBV10-2 to TRBJ1-5; a weak D match, TRBD1 (5 bases). There are 16 residues in the CDR3. Per germline, CDR1 WSHSY and CDR2 SAAADI. Trimming took 2 bases from V and 4 from J, leaving 15 bases between them. CDR3 DNA sequence: TGCGCCAGCAGTGAGAAAAGGGGAGGGTCGAATCAGCCCCAGCATTTT. It codes for CASSEKRGGSNQPQHF.

The chain combines TRBV9 with TRBJ2-1; TRBD1 matches 10 bases. From germline, CDR1 is SGDLS and CDR2 YYNGEE. The V gene end was trimmed by 2 bases and the J gene end by 7 bases; junction bases not matched to a gene: 9. The CDR3 is 16 residues long. This chain's CDR3 is CASSVFVGQGKNEQFF. The CDR3 nucleotides are TGTGCCAGCAGCGTCTTTGTGGGACAGGGGAAGAATGAGCAGTTCTTC.

The chain is built from TRBV7-9 and TRBJ2-7; 7 nucleotides agree with TRBD1. Looked up from germline, CDR1 is SEHNR and CDR2 is FQNEAQ (reference sequence). V lost 4 bases to trimming and J lost 7 bases; unmatched junction nucleotides: 10. This CDR3 is built from 14 residues. The CDR3 here is CASSSGTAYGEQYF. Written as DNA, the CDR3 is TGTGCCAGCAGCTCCGGGACAGCCTACGGAGAGCAGTACTTC.

The gene calls are TRBV6-5 and TRBJ1-4; TRBD1 aligns across 9 bases. CDR3 length equals 15 residues. CDR1 and CDR2 from the germline V gene are MNHEY and SVGAGI. Germline trimming cut 6 bases from V and 3 bases from J; bases unmatched to any gene: 5. CDR3 DNA: TGTGCCAGCAGGTCCGGACAGGGGTCTAATGAAAAACTGTTTTTT. This encodes CASRSGQGSNEKLFF.

The chain couples TRBV29-1 to TRBJ1-1; 7 bases are a match to TRBD1. CDR1 and CDR2 from the germline V gene are SQVTM and ANQGSEA. CDR3 length equals 15 residues. V lost 0 bases, J lost 2 bases, and 6 bases stayed unmatched. CDR3 protein: CSVEDLNRGNTEAFF. Here the CDR3 DNA reads TGCAGCGTTGAAGATTTAAACAGGGGTAACACTGAAGCTTTCTTT.

The J gene is TRBJ1-4, the V gene TRBV29-1, with 10 bases matching TRBD1. The length of the CDR3 is 14 residues. From germline, CDR1 is SQVTM and CDR2 ANQGSEA. J lost 7 bases, V lost 6 bases, and 8 bases had no gene match. This CDR3 reads CSVPGQGSSEKLFF. The CDR3 DNA reads as TGCAGCGTGCCGGGACAGGGGTCGAGTGAAAAACTGTTTTTT.

The chain recombines TRBV2 with TRBJ2-5, with TRBD2 as a possible D gene (5 bases). Between the trimmed V and J ends, which lost 7 bases and 2 bases, there was a span of 11 bases. The CDR3 totals 13 residues. Per germline, CDR1 SNHLY and CDR2 FYNNEI. The CDR3 loop reads CASKIPGQETQYF. The CDR3 DNA reads TGTGCCAGCAAAATTCCGGGACAAGAGACCCAGTACTTC.

This chain joins TRBV7-2 and TRBJ1-5; D gene uncertain. The V gene lost 5 bases and the J gene lost 5 bases, with 13 bases spanning the gap. This CDR3 comprises 14 residues. Germline CDR1 is SGHTA and CDR2 is FQGNSA. In DNA, the CDR3 is TGTGCCAGCAGCAGGACTGGCGGTGATCAGCCCCAGCATTTT. Residues: CASSRTGGDQPQHF.

The rearrangement links TRBV14 to TRBJ2-1, with D possibly TRBD2 on 7 matching bases. The CDR3 extends over 15 amino acids. In germline, CDR1 is SGHDN, CDR2 FVKESK. V was clipped by 4 bases and J by 8 bases, with 18 bases between them. The chain's CDR3 is CASSPRGAQADEQFF. CDR3 DNA: TGTGCCAGCAGCCCCCGGGGGGCACAGGCAGATGAGCAGTTCTTC.

This chain joins TRBV19 and TRBJ1-4, with a tentative D call TRBD1 (6 bases). Trimming removed 6 bases at V and 3 bases at J, with 11 bases between. This CDR3 spans 14 amino acids. CDR1 LNHDA and CDR2 SQIVND come from the germline V gene (reference sequence). Written as DNA, the CDR3 is TGTGCCAGTAGGGAACAGGGATCTAATGAAAAACTGTTTTTT. Translating it yields CASREQGSNEKLFF.

V gene TRBV11-2 combines with J gene TRBJ2-3; tentatively, D is TRBD1 (5 bases). CDR1 is SGHAT and CDR2 is FQNNGV in the germline V gene. Trimming cost V 1 base and J 5 bases, with 13 bases left between them. The length of the CDR3 is 15 residues. CDR3 coding DNA: TGTGCCAGCAGCTTAGGGTTTCTAGGGGAAGATACGCAGTATTTT. It specifies CASSLGFLGEDTQYF.

CDR3 loop: CASSQRAGSTDTQYF. CDR3 DNA: TGTGCCAGCAGCCAAAGAGCGGGTAGCACAGATACGCAGTATTTT. The genes are TRBV3-1 (or the pseudogene TRBV3-2) and TRBJ2-3, with a weak D call TRBD2 (6 bases). Trimming shortened V by 2 bases and J by 0 bases, and 9 bases separated the two germline ends. CDR1 LGHDT and CDR2 YNNKEL come from the germline V gene (reference sequence). The CDR3 consists of 15 residues.

The chain employs TRBV4-2 and TRBJ2-5; 9 bases match TRBD1. Per the germline V gene, CDR1 is LGHNA and CDR2 is YNFKEQ. The CDR3 is made up of 14 amino acids. With V trimmed by 4 bases and J by 3 bases, 3 bases remained unmatched. This CDR3 is CASSRRTGEETQYF. As DNA, the CDR3 is TGTGCCAGCAGCCGCCGGACAGGGGAAGAGACCCAGTACTTC.

The chain combines TRBV11-2 with TRBJ1-5; no clear D gene. Trimming left V 1 base short and J 3 bases short, with 7 bases between. In germline, CDR1 is SGHAT, CDR2 FQNNGV. This CDR3 has 14 residues. Here the CDR3 reads CASSLGVFNQPQHF. The CDR3 nucleotides are TGTGCCAGCAGCTTAGGCGTCTTCAATCAGCCCCAGCATTTT.

This chain links TRBV27 with TRBJ1-6, with a possible D match to TRBD1 (6 bases). This CDR3 region has 16 residues. Trimming removed 5 bases from V and 4 bases from J, with 15 bases in between. Germline values: CDR1 MNHEY, CDR2 SMNVEV (reference sequence). The CDR3 DNA sequence: TGTGCCAGCAGTGACCTGAATCAGGGGTATAATTCACCCCTCCACTTT. Translation gives CASSDLNQGYNSPLHF.

The chain recombines TRBV5-4 with TRBJ2-3, with a weak D call TRBD1 (6 bases). The CDR3 runs 15 residues. Germline V gene sequence: CDR1 SGHNT, CDR2 YYREEE (reference sequence). V was clipped by 0 bases and J by 1 base, with 9 bases between them. CDR3 DNA sequence: TGTGCCAGCAGCTTGGTAGGGGGTGGCACAGATACGCAGTATTTT. This translates into CASSLVGGGTDTQYF.

This rearrangement joins TRBV7-8 to TRBJ1-2; a possible D gene is TRBD1 (6 bases). V shed 5 bases and J shed 2 bases, with 12 bases lying between them. The CDR3 is 14 residues long. In germline, CDR1 is SGHVS, CDR2 FQNEAQ. The CDR3 DNA follows: TGTGCCAGCAGCACCGGGACAATCAACTATGGCTACACCTTC. Translated, it gives CASSTGTINYGYTF.

The J gene is TRBJ1-3, the V gene TRBV30; D remains unclear. The length of the CDR3 is 12 residues. The germline V gene encodes CDR1 GTSNPN and CDR2 SVGIG (reference sequence). Trimming shortened V by 5 bases and J by 2 bases, and 7 bases separated the two germline ends. The CDR3 region has the DNA TGTGCCTGGCCGGGTCCTGGAAACACCATATATTTT. Protein product: CAWPGPGNTIYF.

This clone has just a few counts. The chain has TRBV10-1 and TRBJ1-1, with TRBD1 matching over 9 bases. V was pared by 6 bases and J by 7 bases, with 9 bases of the junction left unmatched. CDR1 WNHNN and CDR2 SYGVQD come from the germline V gene (reference sequence). This CDR3 has 14 amino acids. The CDR3 coding sequence is TGCGCCAGCAGACTCGAGCCGGGACAGGGTGAAGCTTTCTTT. Protein: CASRLEPGQGEAFF.

This clone has only a few counts. This rearrangement joins TRBV3-1 (or the pseudogene TRBV3-2) to TRBJ2-1; D uncertain. V lost 0 bases, J lost 1 base, and 7 bases lay in between. The CDR3 has 15 amino acids. CDR1 is LGHDT and CDR2 is YNNKEL in the germline V gene (reference sequence). Here the CDR3 reads CASSQDRVSYNEQFF. CDR3 DNA sequence: TGTGCCAGCAGCCAAGATCGGGTGTCCTACAATGAGCAGTTCTTC.

This rearrangement joins TRBV7-2 to TRBJ2-6; tentatively, D is TRBD2 (5 bases). The CDR3 consists of 15 residues. Germline V gene lookup returns CDR1 SGHTA and CDR2 FQGNSA. Trimming cost V 3 bases and J 2 bases, with 8 bases left between them. The CDR3 here is CASSLGEAGANVLTF. CDR3 bases: TGTGCCAGCAGCTTGGGAGAAGCTGGGGCCAACGTCCTGACTTTC. Using reference TRBV7-2 and TRBJ2-6 for the parts outside the CDR3, the full variable domain is GAGVSQSPSNKVTEKGKDVELRCDPISGHTALYWYRQSLGQGLEFLIYFQGNSAPDKSGLPSDRFSAERTGGSVSTLTIQRTQQEDSAVYLCASSLGEAGANVLTFGAGSRLTVL.

The J gene is TRBJ1-2, the V gene TRBV12-2; the table gives TRBD1 as D, unverified against the DNA. TRBV12-2 is shown as a pseudogene. CDR3 length equals 14 residues. The DNA of the CDR3 is TGTGCAAGTCGCTTAGTCGGGACAGGGGATGGCTACACCTTC. Protein: CASRLVGTGDGYTF.